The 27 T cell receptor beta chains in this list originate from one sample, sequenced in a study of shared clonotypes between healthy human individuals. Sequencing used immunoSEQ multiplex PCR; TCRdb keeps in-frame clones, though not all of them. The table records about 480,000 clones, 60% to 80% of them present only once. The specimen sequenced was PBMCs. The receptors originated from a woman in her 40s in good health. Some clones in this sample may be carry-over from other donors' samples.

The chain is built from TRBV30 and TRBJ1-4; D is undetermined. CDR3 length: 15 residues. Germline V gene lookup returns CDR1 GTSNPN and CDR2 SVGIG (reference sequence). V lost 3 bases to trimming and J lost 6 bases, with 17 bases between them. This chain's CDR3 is CAWSRAAGPDEKLFF. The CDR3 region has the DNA TGTGCCTGGAGCCGCGCGGCCGGACCGGATGAAAAACTGTTTTTT.

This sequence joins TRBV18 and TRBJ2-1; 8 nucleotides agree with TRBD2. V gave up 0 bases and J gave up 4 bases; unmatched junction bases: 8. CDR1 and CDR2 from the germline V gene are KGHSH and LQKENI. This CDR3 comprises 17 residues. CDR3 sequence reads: CASSPPPTSAGYNEQFF. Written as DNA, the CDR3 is TGTGCCAGCTCACCACCGCCGACTAGCGCAGGGTACAATGAGCAGTTCTTC. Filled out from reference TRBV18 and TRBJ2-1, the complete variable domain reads NAGVMQNPRHLVRRRGQEARLRCSPMKGHSHVYWYRQLPEEGLKFMVYLQKENIIDESGMPKERFSAEFPKEGPSILRIQQVVRGDSAAYFCASSPPPTSAGYNEQFFGPGTRLTVL.

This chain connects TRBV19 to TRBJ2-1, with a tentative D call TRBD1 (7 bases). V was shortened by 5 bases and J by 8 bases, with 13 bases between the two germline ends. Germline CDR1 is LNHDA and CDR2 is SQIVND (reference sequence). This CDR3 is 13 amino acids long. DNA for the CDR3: TGTGCCAGTAGTGCTTCCAGGGGGGATGAGCAGTTCTTC. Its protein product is CASSASRGDEQFF.

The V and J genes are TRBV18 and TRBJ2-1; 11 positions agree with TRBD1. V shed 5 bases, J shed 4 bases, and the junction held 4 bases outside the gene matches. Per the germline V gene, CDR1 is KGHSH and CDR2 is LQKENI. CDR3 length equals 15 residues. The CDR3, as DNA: TGTGCCAGCTCAGCCGGGACAGGGGGTTACAATGAGCAGTTCTTC. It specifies CASSAGTGGYNEQFF.

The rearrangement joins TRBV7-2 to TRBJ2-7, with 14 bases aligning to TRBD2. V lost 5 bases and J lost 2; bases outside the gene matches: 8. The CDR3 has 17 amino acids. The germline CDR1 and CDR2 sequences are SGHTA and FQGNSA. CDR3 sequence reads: CASSVTSGRVHPYEQYF. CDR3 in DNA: TGTGCCAGCAGCGTGACTAGCGGGAGGGTCCACCCCTACGAGCAGTACTTC. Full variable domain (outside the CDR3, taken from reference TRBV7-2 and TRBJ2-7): GAGVSQSPSNKVTEKGKDVELRCDPISGHTALYWYRQSLGQGLEFLIYFQGNSAPDKSGLPSDRFSAERTGGSVSTLTIQRTQQEDSAVYLCASSVTSGRVHPYEQYFGPGTRLTVT.

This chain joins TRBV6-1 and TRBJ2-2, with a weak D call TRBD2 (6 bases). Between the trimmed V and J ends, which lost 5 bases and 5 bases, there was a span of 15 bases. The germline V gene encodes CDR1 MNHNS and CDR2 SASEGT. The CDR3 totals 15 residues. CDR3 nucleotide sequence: TGTGCCAGCAGTACCCCGGGACTTCGAACCGGGGAGCTGTTTTTT. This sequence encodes CASSTPGLRTGELFF.

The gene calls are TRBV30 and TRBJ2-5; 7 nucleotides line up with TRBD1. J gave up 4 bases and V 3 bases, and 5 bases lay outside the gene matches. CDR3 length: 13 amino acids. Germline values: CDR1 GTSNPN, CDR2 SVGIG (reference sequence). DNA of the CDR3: TGTGCCTGGAGAAAGCCAGGGGGAGAGACCCAGTACTTC. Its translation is CAWRKPGGETQYF.

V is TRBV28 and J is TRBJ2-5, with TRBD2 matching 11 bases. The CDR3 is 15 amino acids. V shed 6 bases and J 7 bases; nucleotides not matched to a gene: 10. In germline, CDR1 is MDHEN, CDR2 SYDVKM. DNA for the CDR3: TGTGCCAGCAGACCGGGACTAGCGGTGCGGGGGACCCAGTACTTC. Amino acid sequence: CASRPGLAVRGTQYF.

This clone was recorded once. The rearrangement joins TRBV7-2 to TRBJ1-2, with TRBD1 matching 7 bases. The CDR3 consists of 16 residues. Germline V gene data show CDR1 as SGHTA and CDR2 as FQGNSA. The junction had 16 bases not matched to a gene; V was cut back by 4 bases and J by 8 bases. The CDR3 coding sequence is TGTGCCAGCAGCTCCCGCCGAACAGGGGAGATGACGGGCTACACCTTC. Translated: CASSSRRTGEMTGYTF.

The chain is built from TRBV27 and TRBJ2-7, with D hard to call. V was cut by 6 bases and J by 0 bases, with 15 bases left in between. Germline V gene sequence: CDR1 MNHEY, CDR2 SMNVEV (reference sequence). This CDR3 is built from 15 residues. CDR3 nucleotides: TGTGCCAGCAGCCTCCGACTGATCAGCTCCTACGAGCAGTACTTC. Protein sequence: CASSLRLISSYEQYF.

The CDR3 is CASSFYRGEQFF. Here the CDR3 DNA reads TGCGCCAGCAGCTTTTACAGGGGTGAGCAGTTCTTC. The J gene is TRBJ2-1, the V gene TRBV5-1; 7 bases are shared with TRBD1. Per the germline V gene, CDR1 is SGHRS and CDR2 is YFSETQ. The V segment lost 2 bases and the J segment 9 bases; nucleotides outside the gene matches: 2. The CDR3 loop spans 12 amino acids.

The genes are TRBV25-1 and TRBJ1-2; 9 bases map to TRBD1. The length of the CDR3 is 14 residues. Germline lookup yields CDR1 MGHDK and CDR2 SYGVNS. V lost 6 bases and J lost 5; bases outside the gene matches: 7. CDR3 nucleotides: TGTGCCAGCAGGTTTACAGGGGGCGAGTATGGCTACACCTTC. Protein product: CASRFTGGEYGYTF.

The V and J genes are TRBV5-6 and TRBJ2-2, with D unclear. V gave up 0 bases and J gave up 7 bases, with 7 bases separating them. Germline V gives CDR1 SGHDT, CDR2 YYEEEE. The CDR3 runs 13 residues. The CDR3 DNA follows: TGTGCCAGCAGCTTGGTGGCTGGCGGGGAGCTGTTTTTT. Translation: CASSLVAGGELFF. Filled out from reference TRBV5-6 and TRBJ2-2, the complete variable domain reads DAGVTQSPTHLIKTRGQQVTLRCSPKSGHDTVSWYQQALGQGPQFIFQYYEEEERQRGNFPDRFSGHQFPNYSSELNVNALLLGDSALYLCASSLVAGGELFFGEGSRLTVL.

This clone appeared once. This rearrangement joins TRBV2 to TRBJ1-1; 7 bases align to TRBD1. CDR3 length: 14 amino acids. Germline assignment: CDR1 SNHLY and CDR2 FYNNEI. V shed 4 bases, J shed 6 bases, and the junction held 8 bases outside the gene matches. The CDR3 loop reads CASSVQGRRSEAFF. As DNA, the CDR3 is TGTGCCAGCAGTGTACAGGGGAGGAGGTCTGAAGCTTTCTTT.

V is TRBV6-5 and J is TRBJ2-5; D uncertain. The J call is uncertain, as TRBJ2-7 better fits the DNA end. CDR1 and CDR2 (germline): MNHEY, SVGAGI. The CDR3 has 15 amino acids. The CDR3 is CASSLSSLGSYEQYF. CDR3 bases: TGTGCCAGCAGCCTTAGCTCTTTGGGATCCTACGAGCAGTACTTC.

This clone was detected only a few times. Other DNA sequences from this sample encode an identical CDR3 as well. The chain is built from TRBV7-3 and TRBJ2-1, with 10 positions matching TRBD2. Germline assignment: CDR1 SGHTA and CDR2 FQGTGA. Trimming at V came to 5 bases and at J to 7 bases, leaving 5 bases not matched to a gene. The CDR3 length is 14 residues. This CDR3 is CASSPGLAVNEQFF. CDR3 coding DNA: TGTGCCAGCAGCCCCGGACTAGCGGTGAATGAGCAGTTCTTC.

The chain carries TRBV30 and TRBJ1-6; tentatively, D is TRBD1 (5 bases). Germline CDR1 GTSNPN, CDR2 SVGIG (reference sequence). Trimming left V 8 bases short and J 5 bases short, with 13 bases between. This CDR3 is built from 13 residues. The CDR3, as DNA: TGTGCCGTCGGGGCGTGGGATAATTCACCCCTCCACTTT. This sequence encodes CAVGAWDNSPLHF.

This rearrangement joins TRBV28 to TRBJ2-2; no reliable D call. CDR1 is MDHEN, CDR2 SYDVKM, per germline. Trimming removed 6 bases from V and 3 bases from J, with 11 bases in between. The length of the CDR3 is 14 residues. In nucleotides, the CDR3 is TGTGCCAGCAGGGCCCCGGGTCACACCGGGGAGCTGTTTTTT. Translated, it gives CASRAPGHTGELFF.

The CDR3 nucleotides are TGCGCCAGCAGCCCCAGAGGTAGCGGGAACTACGAGCAGTACTTC. Its protein is CASSPRGSGNYEQYF. J is TRBJ2-5 and V is TRBV5-1, with 8 bases matching TRBD2. The J call could be wrong; TRBJ2-7 is a better fit for the DNA end. This CDR3 has 15 residues. CDR1 and CDR2 from the germline V gene are SGHRS and YFSETQ.

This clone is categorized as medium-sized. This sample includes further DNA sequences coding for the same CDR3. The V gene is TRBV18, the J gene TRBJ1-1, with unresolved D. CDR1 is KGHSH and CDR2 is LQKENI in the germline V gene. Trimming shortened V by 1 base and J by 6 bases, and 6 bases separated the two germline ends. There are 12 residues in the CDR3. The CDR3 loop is CASSPQGAEAFF. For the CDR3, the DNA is TGTGCCAGCTCACCACAGGGTGCTGAAGCTTTCTTT.

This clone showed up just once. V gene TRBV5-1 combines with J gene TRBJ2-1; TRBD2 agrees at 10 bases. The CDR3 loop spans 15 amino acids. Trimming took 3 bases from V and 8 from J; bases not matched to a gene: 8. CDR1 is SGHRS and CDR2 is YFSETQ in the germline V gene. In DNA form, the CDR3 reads TGCGCCAGCAGCTCTAGCGGGAGAGGCGGGGATGAGCAGTTCTTC. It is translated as CASSSSGRGGDEQFF. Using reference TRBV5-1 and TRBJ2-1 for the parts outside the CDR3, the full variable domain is KAGVTQTPRYLIKTRGQQVTLSCSPISGHRSVSWYQQTPGQGLQFLFEYFSETQRNKGNFPGRFSGRQFSNSRSEMNVSTLELGDSALYLCASSSSGRGGDEQFFGPGTRLTVL.

The CDR3 sequence: CASIQSNRAGEQYF. CDR3 nucleotides: TGTGCCAGCATACAAAGTAACAGGGCCGGCGAGCAGTACTTC. V is TRBV28 and J is TRBJ2-7, with D maybe TRBD1 (6 bases). CDR3 length equals 14 residues. Deletions cut 7 bases from V and 6 bases from J, with 19 bases between. Germline CDR1 and CDR2: MDHEN and SYDVKM.

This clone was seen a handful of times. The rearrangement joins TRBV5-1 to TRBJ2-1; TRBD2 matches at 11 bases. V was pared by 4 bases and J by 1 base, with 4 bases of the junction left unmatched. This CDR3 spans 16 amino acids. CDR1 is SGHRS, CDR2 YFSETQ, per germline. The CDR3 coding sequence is TGCGCCAGCAGCCGAATAGCGGGAGGGTCCTACAATGAGCAGTTCTTC. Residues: CASSRIAGGSYNEQFF.

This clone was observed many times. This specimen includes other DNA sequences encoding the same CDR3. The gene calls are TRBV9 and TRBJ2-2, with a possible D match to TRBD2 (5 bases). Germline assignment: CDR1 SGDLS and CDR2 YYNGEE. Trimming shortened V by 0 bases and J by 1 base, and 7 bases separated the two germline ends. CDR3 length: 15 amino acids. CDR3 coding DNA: TGTGCCAGCAGCGTAGTTGCGGGGAACACCGGGGAGCTGTTTTTT. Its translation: CASSVVAGNTGELFF.

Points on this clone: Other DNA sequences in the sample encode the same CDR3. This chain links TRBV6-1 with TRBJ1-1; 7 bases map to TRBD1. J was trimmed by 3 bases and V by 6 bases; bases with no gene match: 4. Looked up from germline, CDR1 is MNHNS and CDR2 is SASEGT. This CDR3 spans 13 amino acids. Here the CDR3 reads CASSWTGDTEAFF. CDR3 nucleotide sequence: TGTGCCAGCAGCTGGACAGGCGACACTGAAGCTTTCTTT.

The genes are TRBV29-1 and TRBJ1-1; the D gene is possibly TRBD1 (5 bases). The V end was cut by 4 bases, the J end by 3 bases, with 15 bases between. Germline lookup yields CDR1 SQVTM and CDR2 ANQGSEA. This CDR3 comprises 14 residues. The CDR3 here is CSVGGVGRDTEAFF. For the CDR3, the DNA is TGCAGCGTTGGGGGGGTTGGCAGGGACACTGAAGCTTTCTTT.

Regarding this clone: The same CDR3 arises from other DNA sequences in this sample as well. CDR3 DNA: TGTGCCAGCAGCCCGGGACGGAACACTGAAGCTTTCTTT. As protein: CASSPGRNTEAFF. The genes are TRBV7-2 and TRBJ1-1, with a possible D match to TRBD1 (5 bases). Germline V gene sequence: CDR1 SGHTA, CDR2 FQGNSA. The CDR3 runs 13 residues. V was trimmed by 5 bases and J by 1 base, leaving 8 bases between them. Together with reference TRBV7-2 and TRBJ1-1, the CDR3 gives the full variable domain: GAGVSQSPSNKVTEKGKDVELRCDPISGHTALYWYRQSLGQGLEFLIYFQGNSAPDKSGLPSDRFSAERTGGSVSTLTIQRTQQEDSAVYLCASSPGRNTEAFFGQGTRLTVV.